The present T cell receptor (beta chain) was sequenced within a study of molecular identifiers for immune sequencing clone quantification. Germline V CDR1 and CDR2: LNHDA, SQIVND (reference sequence). The CDR3 contains 11 residues. TCRdb processed the PCR reads anew with MiXCR; each CDR3 protein has one entry. The repertoire holds some 580,000 distinct CDR3 sequences, with roughly 25% as singletons. Study-wide points: Over 99% of CMV-specific effector molecules, but under 1% of naive ones, were in clones above 20 copies.

Details on this clonotype: The antigen is not known. A read error may account for a junction end that differs from germline.

Sequenced sample: naive CD8+ T cells from blood, with Jurkat cell RNA spiked in. As to subset: FACS-sorted CD8+CD4-CCR7+CD45RA+ naive T cells. This clonotype was sampled from a human donor in good health. Some libraries in this study had Jurkat cell RNA spiked in. The V call is TRBV19, the J call TRBJ2-1; D is ambiguous. The CDR3 spells CVSSWVDEQFF. CDR3 nucleotide sequence: TGTGTCAGTAGTTGGGTGGATGAGCAGTTCTTC.